Detailed here is one T cell receptor beta chain. CDR1 and CDR2 from the germline V gene are MNHEY and SVGEGT. V was shortened by 8 bases and J by 8 bases, with 12 bases between the two germline ends. The CDR3 is 11 amino acids. The source of the sample is a study of blood T cell repertoires in COVID-19. Study-wide context: Both acute and convalescent COVID-19 samples were obtained from the United States, Italy and Spain. T cells, B-cell-depleted T cells, or PBMCs provided the cDNA or gDNA that served as material.

Original handling: How many nucleated cells were present was estimated from reference gene primer amplification. The repertoire was sequenced with immunoSEQ multiplex PCR; TCRdb's copy has only in-frame clones and lacks some. The V and J calls and the clone size are those of that table, but D and trimming were determined from the DNA. The repertoire consists of 80,000 or so clones, with under 85% occurring once and the leading ten covering approximately 8.7%. The chain recombines TRBV6-2 or TRBV6-3 with TRBJ1-2; the D gene is possibly TRBD1 (5 bases). The origin of this receptor is a human donor in a cohort sampled during active COVID-19. Sequencing used peripheral blood. The CDR3 loop is CASGRQWGYTF. The DNA of the CDR3 is TGTGCCAGCGGCCGACAGTGGGGCTACACCTTC.